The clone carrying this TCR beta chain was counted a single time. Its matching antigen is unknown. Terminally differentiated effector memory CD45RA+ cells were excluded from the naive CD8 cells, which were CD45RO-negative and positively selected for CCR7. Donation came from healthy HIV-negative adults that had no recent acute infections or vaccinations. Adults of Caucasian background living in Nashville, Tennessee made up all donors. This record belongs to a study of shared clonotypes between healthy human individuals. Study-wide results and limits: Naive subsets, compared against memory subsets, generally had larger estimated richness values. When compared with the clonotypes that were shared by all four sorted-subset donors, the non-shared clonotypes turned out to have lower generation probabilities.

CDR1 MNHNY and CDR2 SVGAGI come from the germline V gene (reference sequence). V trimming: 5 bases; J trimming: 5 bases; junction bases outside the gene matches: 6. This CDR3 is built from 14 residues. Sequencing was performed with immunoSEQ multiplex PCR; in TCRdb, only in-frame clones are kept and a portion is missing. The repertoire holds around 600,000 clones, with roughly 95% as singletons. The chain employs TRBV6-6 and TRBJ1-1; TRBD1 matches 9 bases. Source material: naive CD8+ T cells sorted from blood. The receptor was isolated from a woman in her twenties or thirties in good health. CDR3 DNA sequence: TGTGCCAGCAGTCCGGGACAGGGCGAGACTGAAGCTTTCTTT. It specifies CASSPGQGETEAFF.